The rows below give T cell receptor beta chains drawn from one sample of a study of CD8+ T cells in alopecia areata. Sequenced by immunoSEQ multiplex PCR; TCRdb stores in-frame clones only, minus some. The table includes 150,000 or so clones, 40% to 50% detected once. The material sequenced was CD4+ T cells sorted from blood. The receptors derive from a human donor with alopecia areata. Each CDR3 is given with its conserved first and last residue.

>TRBV28|TRBJ2-7
CASSLLQGGHEQYF
>TRBV5-1|TRBJ2-1
CASSLLQVAYNEQFF
>TRBV19|TRBJ2-1
CASSRALAGVYGNEQFF
>TRBV11-2|TRBJ2-3
CASSPGGSGRVAQYF
>TRBV5-1|TRBJ2-7
CASSLADEQYF
>TRBV5-1|TRBJ2-5
CASSLGLLAGGETQYF
>TRBV29-1|TRBJ1-1
CSAKGEGNGPALGAFF
>TRBV28|TRBJ2-7
CASSSETGLYEQYF
>TRBV7-9|TRBJ1-5
CASSSIQGGQPQHF
>TRBV15|TRBJ2-5
CATSRERAGVQETQYF
>TRBV6-5|TRBJ1-4
CASRGTGTGREKLFF
>TRBV7-9|TRBJ2-4
CASSLAASGENIQYF
>TRBV5-1|TRBJ2-1
CASSSGLADYNEQFF
>TRBV25-1|TRBJ1-2
CASSDPGTGTNYGYTF
>TRBV30|TRBJ2-7
CAWSETGTPLLFEQYF
>TRBV7-3|TRBJ2-1
CASSFAGASYNEQFF
>TRBV18|TRBJ2-7
CASSMAGGAHEQYF
>TRBV28|TRBJ2-5
CASTRTAQETQYF
>TRBV19|TRBJ2-7
CASSAGVRAGVYEQYF
>TRBV7-2|TRBJ2-1
CASSFGALAGGFSEQFF
>TRBV27|TRBJ2-3
CASTYTDTQYF
>TRBV7-9|TRBJ2-7
CASSLAGAYEQYF
>TRBV29-1|TRBJ2-7
CSVNLLNSYEQYF